Here is one TCR beta chain with its context. The entry originates in a study of cytomegalovirus exposure and HLA in healthy donors. 13 Jbeta primers and 60 Vbeta primers were used for the PCR. Assay: immunoSEQ multiplex PCR; the TCRdb copy retains only in-frame clones and omits some. Listed are under 200,000 clones; 6.5% falls within the top ten. The V gene lost 8 bases and the J gene lost 4 bases, with 18 bases spanning the gap. The CDR3 spans 15 residues. Germline V gene data show CDR1 as SEHNR and CDR2 as FQNEAQ (reference sequence). The chain joins TRBV7-9 to TRBJ2-1; TRBD2 might be the D (7 bases). What was sequenced was PBMCs. The TCR comes from a man under 40 in good health and CMV-seronegative. CDR3 sequence (DNA): TGTGCCAGCGCCCTTGGAAGGGGGGGGTACAATGAGCAGTTCTTC. As protein: CASALGRGGYNEQFF.